This T cell receptor (beta chain) was obtained from a study of T cell changes during pregnancy in multiple sclerosis. CDR3 size: 14 residues. The germline CDR1 and CDR2 sequences are SNHLY and FYNNEI. Trimming pared 6 bases from V and 1 base from J, leaving 12 bases between. Profiled with immunoSEQ multiplex PCR; TCRdb holds only in-frame clones, not every one. The sample has roughly 110,000 clones, under 95% seen once; the top ten hold 0.78%. This specimen was peripheral blood, taken in the third trimester of pregnancy. V usage is TRBV2 and J usage is TRBJ1-1; perhaps TRBD1 as D (6 bases). This receptor was identified in a female donor in good health, enrolled as a control in a pregnancy study. The DNA of the CDR3 is TGTGCCAGCAGCGCACAGGGTAGGAACACTGAAGCTTTCTTT. It is translated as CASSAQGRNTEAFF.